The 27 T cell receptor beta chains below all came from one sample that was sequenced in a study of vaccination effects on CD4 cells after COVID-19. Researchers isolated CD4+ T cells once less than twelve days of culture had elapsed. BNT162b2 vaccine or mRNA-1273 vaccine was given to participants in two doses. These receptors' targets are unknown. The repertoire was sequenced with immunoSEQ multiplex PCR; TCRdb's copy has only in-frame clones and lacks some. The sample records tens of thousands of clones, roughly 80% being singletons. Source: CD4+ T cells from PBMCs cultured without peptide, taken after COVID-19 vaccination. Source of these receptors: a human donor who received a COVID-19 vaccine.

The chain joins TRBV24-1 to TRBJ2-5, with D possibly matching TRBD1 (5 bases). Germline loops: CDR1 KGHDR, CDR2 SFDVKD. The CDR3 is 11 residues long. Between the trimmed V and J ends, which lost 9 bases and 5 bases, there was a span of 9 bases. The DNA of the CDR3 is TGTGCCACCGGGGCCGGGGAGACCCAGTACTTC. This translates into CATGAGETQYF.

The J gene is TRBJ2-6, the V gene TRBV5-4; the D gene is possibly TRBD1 (5 bases). The CDR3 sequence is 14 residues long. Trimming took 4 bases from V and 4 from J, leaving 9 bases between them. Germline V gene sequence: CDR1 SGHNT, CDR2 YYREEE (reference sequence). CDR3 sequence: CASSPGLGANVLTF. For the CDR3, the DNA is TGTGCCAGCAGCCCAGGGCTAGGGGCCAACGTCCTGACTTTC.

Points on this clone: Other nucleotide sequences from this sample produce the same CDR3. The chain uses TRBV5-1 and TRBJ2-2; D gene unclear. The CDR3 loop spans 12 amino acids. V was cut by 2 bases and J by 2 bases, with 1 base left in between. The germline CDR1 and CDR2 sequences are SGHRS and YFSETQ. In DNA, the CDR3 is TGCGCCAGCAGCTTAAACACCGGGGAGCTGTTTTTT. It is translated as CASSLNTGELFF.

The chain combines TRBV9 with TRBJ1-2; a possible D gene is TRBD1 (5 bases). Trimming stripped 5 bases from V and 11 bases from J, with 22 bases between. Per germline, CDR1 SGDLS and CDR2 YYNGEE. This CDR3 spans 14 amino acids. CDR3 sequence reads: CASSTPPDNLGYTF. DNA of the CDR3: TGTGCCAGCAGTACCCCCCCGGACAACTTGGGGTACACCTTC.

The chain uses TRBV6-2 or TRBV6-3 and TRBJ1-4; TRBD1 aligns across 9 bases. Germline V gene sequence: CDR1 MNHEY, CDR2 SVGEGT. Trimming took 6 bases from V and 3 from J; bases not matched to a gene: 8. The CDR3 has 16 amino acids. The CDR3 DNA sequence: TGTGCCAGCAGCCGGGGACAGGGTTTGGCTAATGAAAAACTGTTTTTT. Its translation: CASSRGQGLANEKLFF.

This clone was detected once. CDR3 in DNA: TGTGCCAGCTCCCAGACAGGGGGTAGCGAGCAGTACGTC. This sequence encodes CASSQTGGSEQYV. The chain employs TRBV18 and TRBJ2-7, with TRBD1 identical over 9 bases. The CDR3 is made up of 13 amino acids. Germline-derived CDR1 and CDR2 are KGHSH and LQKENI. The V segment lost 6 bases and the J segment 6 bases; nucleotides outside the gene matches: 6.

The gene calls are TRBV6-1 and TRBJ1-5; D unresolved. This CDR3 spans 16 amino acids. Germline V gene data show CDR1 as MNHNS and CDR2 as SASEGT. Trimming shortened V by 3 bases and J by 1 base, and 13 bases separated the two germline ends. CDR3 sequence (DNA): TGTGCCAGCAGTGAGGAAAGGGCGGCAAGCAATCAGCCCCAGCATTTT. Amino acid sequence: CASSEERAASNQPQHF.

The chain has TRBV7-7 and TRBJ2-1; tentative D call: TRBD2 (6 bases). The CDR3 extends over 13 amino acids. V lost 5 bases, J lost 5 bases, and 10 bases lay in between. The germline V gene encodes CDR1 SSHAT and CDR2 FNYEAQ (reference sequence). CDR3 region: CASSPGRNNEQFF. For the CDR3, the DNA is TGTGCCAGCAGCCCCGGGAGAAACAATGAGCAGTTCTTC.

The chain uses TRBV7-3 and TRBJ2-6; D is ambiguous. In germline, CDR1 is SGHTA, CDR2 FQGTGA. V lost 0 bases and J lost 1, with 4 bases in between. The CDR3 contains 15 residues. The CDR3 DNA reads as TGTGCCAGCAGCTTAACCGGATCTGGGGCCAACGTCCTGACTTTC. It yields the protein CASSLTGSGANVLTF.

This clone was seen only a few times. CDR3 sequence: CASSFRGSSYNEQFF. In DNA form, the CDR3 reads TGTGCCAGCAGCTTCAGGGGGAGCTCCTACAATGAGCAGTTCTTC. The rearrangement uses TRBV7-3 and TRBJ2-1, with 7 bases aligning to TRBD1. The CDR3 is made up of 15 amino acids. The trim removed 3 bases at V and 0 bases at J, leaving 2 bases unmatched. Germline V gene data show CDR1 as SGHTA and CDR2 as FQGTGA.

This rearrangement joins TRBV5-8 to TRBJ2-5, with 7 positions matching TRBD1. CDR1 and CDR2 (germline): SGHTS, YDEGEE. The J segment lost 2 bases and the V segment lost 0 bases, leaving 4 bases of the junction unmatched. This CDR3 contains 15 residues. In DNA, the CDR3 is TGTGCCAGCAGCTTGGGGACAGGCAAACAAGAGACCCAGTACTTC. This codes for CASSLGTGKQETQYF.

The rearrangement links TRBV4-1 to TRBJ2-7, with TRBD1 matching over 12 bases. This CDR3 is built from 15 residues. Germline V gene sequence: CDR1 MGHRA, CDR2 YSYEKL. The V and J ends lost 4 bases and 2 bases, in that order; junction bases with no gene match: 3. CDR3: CASSLGTGGAYEQYV. The DNA of the CDR3 is TGCGCCAGCAGCCTCGGGACAGGGGGCGCCTACGAGCAGTACGTC.

This chain joins TRBV5-6 and TRBJ2-2; 9 nucleotides agree with TRBD2. Germline V gene data show CDR1 as SGHDT and CDR2 as YYEEEE. V shed 3 bases, J shed 3 bases, and the junction held 12 bases outside the gene matches. The CDR3 sequence is 18 residues long. The CDR3 DNA is TGTGCCAGCAGCTATACTCGGGGGAAGCGGGGGGACACCGGGGAGCTGTTTTTT. Translation gives CASSYTRGKRGDTGELFF.

V gene TRBV18 combines with J gene TRBJ2-5; tentatively, D is TRBD2 (5 bases). The CDR3 runs to 13 residues. The ends were cut back, 3 bases at V and 5 bases at J, with 10 bases in the middle. Looked up from germline, CDR1 is KGHSH and CDR2 is LQKENI. For the CDR3, the DNA is TGTGCCAGCTCACCCCTAGCTCGGGAGACCCAGTACTTC. Its protein product is CASSPLARETQYF.

The CDR3 coding sequence is TGTGCCAGCAGTGAAGCCCCCGGGGGGGGCACTGAAGCTTTCTTT. Protein sequence: CASSEAPGGGTEAFF. This sequence joins TRBV6-1 and TRBJ1-1, with D possibly being TRBD1 (5 bases). The length of the CDR3 is 15 residues. Trimming took 0 bases from V and 4 from J, leaving 12 bases between them. The germline V gene has CDR1 MNHNS and CDR2 SASEGT.

This chain uses TRBV20-1 with TRBJ2-5, with D hard to call. V lost 2 bases and J lost 5, with 3 bases in between. The CDR3 extends over 10 amino acids. Germline lookup yields CDR1 DFQATT and CDR2 SNEGSKA (reference sequence). Written as DNA, the CDR3 is TGCAGTGCTAGACGCGAGACCCAGTACTTC. This gives the protein CSARRETQYF.

The chain carries TRBV24-1 and TRBJ2-1; a possible D gene is TRBD1 (6 bases). Germline values: CDR1 KGHDR, CDR2 SFDVKD. This CDR3 contains 17 residues. V lost 4 bases and J lost 2, with 17 bases in between. Written as DNA, the CDR3 is TGTGCCACCAGTGACCCGGGCAGGGGTGGCGCCTACAATGAGCAGTTCTTC. The encoded protein is CATSDPGRGGAYNEQFF.

The chain uses TRBV28 and TRBJ2-2; D may be TRBD1 (5 bases). The length of the CDR3 is 16 residues. Per germline, CDR1 MDHEN and CDR2 SYDVKM. V lost 7 bases and J lost 2, with 17 bases in between. CDR3 DNA: TGTGCCAGCACCATTTCCGGACAAATCAACACCGGGGAGCTGTTTTTT. Its translation is CASTISGQINTGELFF.

The chain couples TRBV29-1 to TRBJ2-1, with D possibly TRBD1 on 6 matching bases. V lost 3 bases, J lost 5 bases, and 17 bases lay in between. Germline V gene data show CDR1 as SQVTM and CDR2 as ANQGSEA. This CDR3 is 15 amino acids long. This CDR3 is CSVEMQSGVDNEQFF. For the CDR3, the DNA is TGCAGCGTTGAGATGCAGTCAGGGGTAGACAATGAGCAGTTCTTC.

The chain combines TRBV27 with TRBJ2-6; no definite D call. Trimming took 3 bases from V and 0 from J, leaving 3 bases between them. Per germline, CDR1 MNHEY and CDR2 SMNVEV (reference sequence). This CDR3 has 14 residues. The CDR3 region has the DNA TGTGCCAGCAGTTTTGGCTCTGGGGCCAACGTCCTGACTTTC. This gives the protein CASSFGSGANVLTF.

This clone has more than one count but fewer than ten. The chain couples TRBV19 to TRBJ2-6; no definite D call. Looked up from germline, CDR1 is LNHDA and CDR2 is SQIVND (reference sequence). The CDR3 is made up of 16 amino acids. Trimming pared 7 bases from V and 4 bases from J, leaving 17 bases between. This CDR3 is CASTSIEFLGANVLTF. In DNA form, the CDR3 reads TGTGCCAGTACCTCGATAGAGTTTTTGGGGGCCAACGTCCTGACTTTC. Full variable domain (rest looked up from reference TRBV19 and TRBJ2-6): DGGITQSPKYLFRKEGQNVTLSCEQNLNHDAMYWYRQDPGQGLRLIYYSQIVNDFQKGDIAEGYSVSREKKESFPLTVTSAQKNPTAFYLCASTSIEFLGANVLTFGAGSRLTVL.

There are a few counts of this clone. The chain uses TRBV5-1 and TRBJ2-2, with 10 bases aligning to TRBD2. The V segment lost 4 bases and the J segment 5 bases; nucleotides outside the gene matches: 2. Germline V gene lookup returns CDR1 SGHRS and CDR2 YFSETQ. The CDR3 runs 14 residues. CDR3 coding DNA: TGCGCCAGCAGCGCAGCGGGGGGGACCGGGGAGCTGTTTTTT. Translating gives CASSAAGGTGELFF.

The chain links TRBV6-2 or TRBV6-3 to TRBJ1-6; no clear D gene. Trimming pared 5 bases from V and 1 base from J, leaving 9 bases between. CDR1 MNHEY and CDR2 SVGEGT come from the germline V gene. CDR3 length: 15 amino acids. The CDR3 DNA sequence: TGTGCCAGCAGTCGATGGACGTCCTATAATTCACCCCTCCACTTT. Amino acid sequence: CASSRWTSYNSPLHF.

This chain links TRBV6-2 or TRBV6-3 with TRBJ2-5; D is unclear. V lost 4 bases, J lost 7 bases, and 7 bases lay in between. Germline CDR1 and CDR2: MNHEY and SVGEGT. The CDR3 is 11 residues long. The CDR3 nucleotides are TGTGCCAGCAGTTTTTCGTGGACCCAGTACTTC. Its protein is CASSFSWTQYF.

This chain links TRBV19 with TRBJ1-6; D remains ambiguous. This CDR3 contains 12 residues. Trimming cost V 7 bases and J 6 bases, with 7 bases left between them. Germline loops: CDR1 LNHDA, CDR2 SQIVND (reference sequence). The CDR3 coding sequence is TGTGCCAGTACCAGCAGTAATTCACCCCTCCACTTT. Translation gives CASTSSNSPLHF. The full variable domain, completed using reference TRBV19 and TRBJ1-6, is DGGITQSPKYLFRKEGQNVTLSCEQNLNHDAMYWYRQDPGQGLRLIYYSQIVNDFQKGDIAEGYSVSREKKESFPLTVTSAQKNPTAFYLCASTSSNSPLHFGNGTRLTVT.

The J gene is TRBJ2-3, the V gene TRBV4-1, with 9 bases aligning to TRBD2. This CDR3 is built from 15 residues. V lost 4 bases and J lost 4; bases outside the gene matches: 6. Per germline, CDR1 MGHRA and CDR2 YSYEKL. DNA for the CDR3: TGCGCCAGCAGCCCAATGGGACTAGCCCCAGATACGCAGTATTTT. Residues: CASSPMGLAPDTQYF.

V usage is TRBV12-5 and J usage is TRBJ1-5; D gene uncertain. The ends were cut back, 2 bases at V and 7 bases at J, with 9 bases in the middle. The CDR3 loop spans 13 amino acids. The germline gives CDR1 LGHNT, CDR2 FRNRAP. CDR3 protein: CASGLTSNQPQHF. CDR3 in DNA: TGTGCTAGTGGTTTGACGTCTAACCAGCCCCAGCATTTT.